This paragraph reports one TCR beta chain. There is no known antigen for this receptor. One base away there is no much larger clone; base qualities are not given. Healthy HIV-negative adults with no recently reported acute infections or vaccinations were included as donors. All donors were Caucasian adults living in Nashville, Tennessee, USA. Magnetic negative selection was used to enrich CD4+ T cells, after which naive cells were positively selected on CD45RA and the negative fraction became the memory subset. Blood was obtained by leukapheresis, after which PBMCs were separated by Ficoll-Histopaque density gradient centrifugation and cryopreserved in liquid nitrogen vapor phase. Analytical flow cytometry was used to check the purity and quantity of every magnetically sorted T cell population. Each sorted fraction had its genomic DNA isolated and then quantified by UV absorbance on a Nanodrop 2000c.

This specimen comes from a study of shared clonotypes between healthy human individuals (dated by TCRdb to the early 2020s). With respect to the entire study: The cohort comprised two women and a few men aged 18 to 49 years. Between about 0.9 and 8.9 billion PBMCs per donor were obtained by leukapheresis. Different laboratories and diverse techniques were used to prepare libraries and sequence TCR repertoires, to increase sequencing depth and limit assay-specific biases. For each donor, CD4 naive and CD4 memory were each given three plates, CD8 naive was given two plates, and CD8 memory was given one plate. Blood TCR repertoires of five healthy adults were deeply sequenced to estimate repertoire size and the extent of clonotype sharing between individuals. General conclusions and limits of the study: Compared with non-shared clonotypes, clonotypes shared by all four sorted-subset donors had higher generation probabilities. Sampling was restricted to blood, and TCR repertoires in tissue are likely to differ from TCR repertoires in blood. The genetic and exposure-history diversity represented was limited by the small number of donors. Pairwise subsampling indicated that sequencing depth was expected to affect the degree of clonotype sharing among donors. Incomplete sequencing was indicated by rarefaction of sorted-subset datasets, despite the large sequencing depth. Naive subsets generally had larger estimated clonotype richness than memory subsets did. Roughly 5% of naive CD4, 3% to 3.5% of naive CD8, roughly 2.4% of memory CD4, and 0.4% of memory CD8 clonotypes were shared across several donors.

Using the deep immunoSEQ assay, TCR CDR3 regions were amplified from genomic DNA by multiplex PCR. For each cell subset, the extracted genomic DNA was distributed evenly across all wells of several immunoSEQ 96-well plates, and each plate served as one replicate. For sorted subsets, roughly 190 ng of genomic DNA, equivalent to around 30,000 T cell genomes, went into each replicate PCR. Purified libraries were measured with a Qubit 3.0 fluorometer, size-checked on a Bioanalyzer 2100, and measured again with the KAPA Library Quantification kit. Every immunoSEQ 96-well plate was sequenced on a separate single-read 150-cycle Illumina NextSeq 550 flow cell. The authors' analysis ran thus. Because the immunoSEQ output held only junctional sequences and lacked quality scores, the filtering could not match the filtering applied to full-length reads. To assign V/J genes and CDR3, sequences were annotated against IMGT germline references using PyIR, a Python wrapper for IgBLAST v1.9. Any read was removed if the V/J assignment was weak (E-value above 1e-6), the CDR3 was missing, or the read contained stop codons, out-of-frame junctions, or ambiguous translated residues. V3J clonotypes were defined as sequences sharing an identical inferred V gene, J gene, and CDR3 amino acid sequence. The percentage overlap between two repertoires was calculated by dividing the number of shared unique clonotypes by the size of the smaller repertoire. Three approaches were used to assess repertoire richness: RTK rarefaction, the Chao1 estimator, and Recon v2.1 estimates of unobserved clonotypes. OLGA was used to compute generation probabilities for all TCRbeta clonotypes that the gDNA method yielded from several donors. The source is immuneACCESS, and TCRdb retained only in-frame sequences with V and J called. Part of the clones is not carried over; for the studies checked, unresolved V genes explain less than half of this, and the remainder is unexplained. D and trimming were read from the DNA, whereas the V and J calls and clone size are those reported in that table. This sample comprises over 1.4 million clones, roughly 95% of them detected only once. The ten largest account for 0.95% to 1.5% of the sample.

The specimen sequenced was naive CD4+ T cells sorted from blood. The cell subset or site label corresponds to: CD45RA+ positively selected. The TCR was taken from a man aged 25-45 years in good health.

The DNA sequence is TGTGCCAGTAGTGGTGGTCACACAGATACGCAGTATTTT. The translation is CASSGGHTDTQYF. The sequence links TRBV19 to TRBJ2-3; the D gene identity is not certain. The CDR1 and CDR2 encoded by the germline V gene (reference sequence) are LNHDA and SQIVND. The CDR3 runs 13 residues from the cysteine to the phenylalanine. Only the CDR3 DNA stays, 39 bases, in frame from base 1. V loses 5 bases, J loses 2 bases, and the germline ends lie 8 bases apart. With the portions outside the CDR3 filled from the reference TRBV19 and TRBJ2-3 genes, the complete variable region becomes DGGITQSPKYLFRKEGQNVTLSCEQNLNHDAMYWYRQDPGQGLRLIYYSQIVNDFQKGDIAEGYSVSREKKESFPLTVTSAQKNPTAFYLCASSGGHTDTQYFGPGTRLTVL.